This T cell receptor beta chain was found in a study of OX40 agonist ivuxolimab in advanced cancers. The protocol was immunoSEQ multiplex PCR, while the TCRdb copy is restricted to in-frame clones and leaves out a portion. The data show tens of thousands of clones, 85% to 90% seen once. The receptor was isolated from an adult with an advanced solid tumor such as melanoma, head and neck, liver or kidney cancer. The starting material was CD4+ or CD8+ T cells sorted from blood, obtained in a trial of the OX40 agonist ivuxolimab.

CDR3 protein: CASSLAGTSWYQETQYF. CDR3 nucleotides: TGTGCCAGCAGCTTAGCCGGGACTAGCTGGTACCAAGAGACCCAGTACTTC. This chain links TRBV7-9 with TRBJ2-5, with 9 bases fitting TRBD2. Trimming removed 0 bases from V and 0 bases from J; junction bases left unmatched: 5. The CDR3 loop spans 17 amino acids. The germline V gene encodes CDR1 SEHNR and CDR2 FQNEAQ (reference sequence).